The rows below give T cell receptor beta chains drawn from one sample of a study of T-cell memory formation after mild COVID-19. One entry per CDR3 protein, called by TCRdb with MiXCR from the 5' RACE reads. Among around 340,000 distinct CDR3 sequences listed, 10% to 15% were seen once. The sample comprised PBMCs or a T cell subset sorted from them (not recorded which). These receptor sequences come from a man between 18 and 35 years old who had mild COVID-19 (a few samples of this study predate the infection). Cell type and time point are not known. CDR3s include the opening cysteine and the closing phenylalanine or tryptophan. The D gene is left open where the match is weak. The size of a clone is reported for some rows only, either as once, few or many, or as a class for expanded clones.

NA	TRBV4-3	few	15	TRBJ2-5	TGCGCCAGCAGCCAAGAGTTCAGGATCCAAGAGACCCAGTACTTC	CASSQEFRIQETQYF
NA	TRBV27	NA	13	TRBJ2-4	TGTGCCAGCAGTTTCAGGGAGTCGGACATTCAGTACTTC	CASSFRESDIQYF
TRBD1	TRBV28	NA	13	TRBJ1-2	TGTGCCAGCGTAACAGGGGGTTTTTGGGGCTACACCTTC	CASVTGGFWGYTF
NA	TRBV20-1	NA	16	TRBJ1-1	TGCAGTGCTAGAGAGCCTGCCGGGAAGCCAAACACTGAAGCTTTCTTT	CSAREPAGKPNTEAFF
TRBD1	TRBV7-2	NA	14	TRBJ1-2	TGTGCCAGCAGCAGGGAGGCCAGGGGGAATGGCTACACCTTC	CASSREARGNGYTF
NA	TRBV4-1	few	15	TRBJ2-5	TGCGCCAGCAGCCAAGAATTGCGGGGCCAAGAGACCCAGTACTTC	CASSQELRGQETQYF
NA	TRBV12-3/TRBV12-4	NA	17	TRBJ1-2	TGTGCCAGCAGTTCCGGGGGTCCCTATGCCCGTAACTATGGCTACACCTTC	CASSSGGPYARNYGYTF
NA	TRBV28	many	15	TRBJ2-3	TGTGCCAGCAGCCCCCGGCGGGGAACGACAGATACGCAGTATTTT	CASSPRRGTTDTQYF
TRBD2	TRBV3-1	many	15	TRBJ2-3	TGTGCCAGCAGCCACGCGCGGGGGGGCACAGATACGCAGTATTTT	CASSHARGGTDTQYF
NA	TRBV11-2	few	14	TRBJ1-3	TGTGCCAGCAGCCTGGGACAACGTGGGAACACCATATATTTT	CASSLGQRGNTIYF
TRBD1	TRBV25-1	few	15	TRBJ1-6	TGTGCCAGCAGTGCCCAACCCAGGGGGCTTTCACCCCTCCACTTT	CASSAQPRGLSPLHF
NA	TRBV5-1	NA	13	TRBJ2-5	TGCGCCAGCAGCGGTGGGACCCCTGCGACCCAGTACTTC	CASSGGTPATQYF
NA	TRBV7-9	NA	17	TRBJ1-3	TGTGCCAGCAGCCAATCCAGGGGAAGCGCGACTGGAAACACCATATATTTT	CASSQSRGSATGNTIYF
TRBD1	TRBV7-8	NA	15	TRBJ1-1	TGTGCCAGCAGCCCGAGACAGGGATTGGGCACTGAAGCTTTCTTT	CASSPRQGLGTEAFF
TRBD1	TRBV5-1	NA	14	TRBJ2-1	TGCGCCAGTAAAGGAGTAACAGGGGATAGTGAGCAGTTCTTC	CASKGVTGDSEQFF
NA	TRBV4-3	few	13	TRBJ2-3	TGCGCCAGCAGCCACCTACGGAGAGATACGCAGTATTTT	CASSHLRRDTQYF
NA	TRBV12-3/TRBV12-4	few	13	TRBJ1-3	TGTGCCAGCAGTTTACAGGGGAGAAACACCATATATTTT	CASSLQGRNTIYF
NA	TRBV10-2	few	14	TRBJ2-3	TGCGCCAGTCTCGACAGGATGCGGACAGATACGCAGTATTTT	CASLDRMRTDTQYF
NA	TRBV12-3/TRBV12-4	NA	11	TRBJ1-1	TGTGCCAGCAAGTACAGGGAAGGGGCTTTCTTT	CASKYREGAFF
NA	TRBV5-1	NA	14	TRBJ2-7	TGCGCCAGCAGCTTGGGACGGGGGGCGGGAGAGCAGTACTTC	CASSLGRGAGEQYF
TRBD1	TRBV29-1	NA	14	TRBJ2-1	TGCAGCGTCGTACCCCCGGGACAGGGGGACGAGCAGTTCTTC	CSVVPPGQGDEQFF
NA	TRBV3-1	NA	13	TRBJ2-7	TGTGCCAGCAGCCGGGACATTGATTACGAGCAGCACTTC	CASSRDIDYEQHF
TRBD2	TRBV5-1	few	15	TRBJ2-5	TGCGCCAGCAGCTTGACCCAGCGGGGCCAAGAGACCCAGTACTTC	CASSLTQRGQETQYF
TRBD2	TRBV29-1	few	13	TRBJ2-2	TGCAGCCTGGGGAGGGATAATACCGGGGAGCTGTTTTTT	CSLGRDNTGELFF
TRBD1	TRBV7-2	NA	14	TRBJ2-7	TGTGTCAGCAGCTCCAGACAGGGCTCCTACGAGCAGTACTTC	CVSSSRQGSYEQYF